The 27 T cell receptor beta chains below all came from one sample that was sequenced in a study of T cell changes during pregnancy in multiple sclerosis. This table comes from immunoSEQ multiplex PCR, and its TCRdb copy is limited to in-frame clones, with some not included. The sample contains 30,000 or so clones, about nine tenths of which appear only once. Sample: CD8+ T cells from peripheral blood mononuclear cells, taken in the third trimester of pregnancy. The origin of the receptors is a female donor with multiple sclerosis, enrolled in a pregnancy study.

Only one count was recorded for this clone. The chain combines TRBV7-9 with TRBJ1-5; D call uncertain. V was pared by 1 base and J by 1 base, with 8 bases between. Germline assignment: CDR1 SEHNR and CDR2 FQNEAQ (reference sequence). The CDR3 contains 15 residues. The CDR3 spells CASSLGGQSNQPQHF. In nucleotides, the CDR3 is TGTGCCAGCAGCTTAGGCGGGCAGAGCAATCAGCCCCAGCATTTT.

This chain connects TRBV9 to TRBJ2-7, with TRBD1 identical over 10 bases. This CDR3 is built from 13 residues. V lost 0 bases and J lost 6; bases outside the gene matches: 0. Germline V gives CDR1 SGDLS, CDR2 YYNGEE. CDR3 residues: CASSVGDRGEQYF. CDR3 coding DNA: TGTGCCAGCAGCGTAGGGGACAGGGGCGAGCAGTACTTC.

The rearrangement links TRBV28 to TRBJ1-5; D perhaps matches TRBD1 (6 bases). Germline loops: CDR1 MDHEN, CDR2 SYDVKM. CDR3 length: 13 residues. V lost 8 bases and J 5 bases, leaving 13 bases between the germline ends. The CDR3 nucleotides are TGTGCCAGCGGACAGATCGGTGATCAGCCCCAGCATTTT. Translation gives CASGQIGDQPQHF.

The J gene is TRBJ1-5, the V gene TRBV7-8; TRBD1 matches at 7 bases. V was pared by 1 base and J by 3 bases, with 9 bases of the junction left unmatched. The CDR3 loop spans 17 amino acids. Germline CDR1 and CDR2: SGHVS and FQNEAQ. The CDR3, as DNA: TGTGCCAGCAGCTTAGAGGCAGGGGGTTTCTTCAATCAGCCCCAGCATTTT. It yields the protein CASSLEAGGFFNQPQHF.

The CDR3 bases are TGTGCCAGCAGCTTAGGGTCTAGCGGGAGGGATCTTTCCTACGAGCAGTACTTC. Protein: CASSLGSSGRDLSYEQYF. The chain links TRBV7-9 to TRBJ2-7; 12 bases line up with TRBD2. Germline-derived CDR1 and CDR2 are SEHNR and FQNEAQ (reference sequence). Trimming removed 1 base from V and 1 base from J; junction bases left unmatched: 8. The CDR3 length is 18 residues.

The V call is TRBV9, the J call TRBJ2-7; TRBD2 aligns across 9 bases. The CDR3 covers 14 residues. The V and J ends lost 3 bases and 7 bases, in that order; junction bases with no gene match: 8. Germline V gene data show CDR1 as SGDLS and CDR2 as YYNGEE. In DNA form, the CDR3 reads TGTGCCAGCAGCGCGACTAGCGGTCCTGGGGAGCAGTACTTC. Translating gives CASSATSGPGEQYF.

The rearrangement links TRBV5-6 to TRBJ2-1; 12 bases agree with TRBD2. Trimming cost V 4 bases and J 10 bases; bases outside gene matches: 6. Germline-derived CDR1 and CDR2 are SGHDT and YYEEEE. This CDR3 is 14 amino acids long. CDR3 sequence: CASSDGLAGREQFF. CDR3 DNA sequence: TGTGCCAGCAGCGACGGACTAGCGGGACGGGAGCAGTTCTTC.

The CDR3 is CSVLTGGYEQYF. The CDR3 DNA reads as TGCAGCGTTTTGACGGGGGGATACGAGCAGTACTTC. V is TRBV29-1 and J is TRBJ2-7; 7 bases line up with TRBD2. Losses at the gene ends were 5 bases for V and 4 bases for J; bases not matched to a gene: 5. Germline CDR1 reads SQVTM; CDR2 reads ANQGSEA. The CDR3 consists of 12 residues.

V is TRBV13 and J is TRBJ1-4; TRBD1 agrees at 11 bases. Unmatched junction bases numbered 6, after V lost 5 bases and J lost 7 bases. The germline V gene encodes CDR1 PRHDT and CDR2 FYEKMQ (reference sequence). This CDR3 is built from 15 residues. CDR3 sequence (DNA): TGTGCCAGCAGCGCCGGGACAGGGGGACCTGAAAAACTGTTTTTT. Its translation: CASSAGTGGPEKLFF.

The chain uses TRBV21-1 and TRBJ1-2; TRBD1, the table's D call, was not compared with the DNA. TRBV21-1 is noted as a pseudogene. This CDR3 comprises 15 residues. The CDR3 sequence: CASSTGAALNYGYTF. Written as DNA, the CDR3 is TGTGCCAGCAGCACAGGGGCCGCGTTGAACTATGGCTACACCTTC.

Regarding this clone: Other nucleotide sequences in the sample specify the same CDR3. The chain links TRBV27 to TRBJ2-1, with TRBD2 matching over 13 bases. CDR1 and CDR2 (germline): MNHEY, SMNVEV (reference sequence). CDR3 length equals 15 residues. V shed 5 bases, J shed 4 bases, and the junction held 2 bases outside the gene matches. The CDR3 sequence: CASSPGLAGYNEQFF. Written as DNA, the CDR3 is TGTGCCAGCAGTCCGGGACTAGCGGGATACAATGAGCAGTTCTTC.

This clone was observed a single time. The CDR3 nucleotides are TGTGCTAGTGGTTTCCGTGGGAGTCTGTTCTTC. It translates to CASGFRGSLFF. The chain combines TRBV12-5 with TRBJ2-1, with D tentatively TRBD2 (5 bases). In germline, CDR1 is LGHNT, CDR2 FRNRAP. The ends were cut back, 3 bases at V and 15 bases at J, with 12 bases in the middle. This CDR3 comprises 11 residues.

V is TRBV27 and J is TRBJ1-2; a possible D gene is TRBD1 (5 bases). Deletions cut 2 bases from V and 5 bases from J, with 15 bases between. Germline values: CDR1 MNHEY, CDR2 SMNVEV (reference sequence). The CDR3 spans 15 residues. The CDR3 nucleotides read TGTGCCAGCAGTTTAGGGGCAGGGTTCCAGTATGGCTACACCTTC. Translated, it gives CASSLGAGFQYGYTF.

The rearrangement uses TRBV6-5 and TRBJ1-1; no firm D call. The length of the CDR3 is 14 residues. Trimming removed 5 bases at V and 5 bases at J, with 15 bases between. Germline assignment: CDR1 MNHEY and CDR2 SVGAGI. Here the CDR3 reads CASSQSRGGTEAFF. In nucleotides, the CDR3 is TGTGCCAGCAGTCAGTCCCGGGGAGGGACTGAAGCTTTCTTT.

This chain links TRBV25-1 with TRBJ1-1; tentative D call: TRBD1 (5 bases). The CDR3 is 13 amino acids. Trimming pared 2 bases from V and 4 bases from J, leaving 8 bases between. Germline V gives CDR1 MGHDK, CDR2 SYGVNS. The CDR3 is CASSEGGGTEAFF. The CDR3 bases are TGTGCCAGCAGTGAAGGGGGGGGCACTGAAGCTTTCTTT.

This sequence joins TRBV4-2 and TRBJ2-7, with 8 bases identical to TRBD2. Germline loops: CDR1 LGHNA, CDR2 YNFKEQ. The V and J ends lost 1 base and 3 bases, in that order; junction bases with no gene match: 11. This CDR3 spans 17 amino acids. For the CDR3, the DNA is TGTGCCAGCAGCCAAGGAAGCGGGAGAGCCCCCGTCTACGAGCAGTACTTC. Amino acid sequence: CASSQGSGRAPVYEQYF.

This clone was picked up a small number of times. The genes are TRBV2 and TRBJ1-5, with D hard to call. V shed 4 bases and J shed 8 bases, with 12 bases lying between them. Per the germline V gene, CDR1 is SNHLY and CDR2 is FYNNEI. The CDR3 is 13 amino acids. The CDR3 spells CASSVVIREPQHF. CDR3 sequence (DNA): TGTGCCAGCAGTGTTGTTATCCGGGAGCCCCAGCATTTT. Full variable domain (rest looked up from reference TRBV2 and TRBJ1-5): EPEVTQTPSHQVTQMGQEVILRCVPISNHLYFYWYRQILGQKVEFLVSFYNNEISEKSEIFDDQFSVERPDGSNFTLKIRSTKLEDSAMYFCASSVVIREPQHFGDGTRLSIL.

The chain recombines TRBV5-1 with TRBJ2-7, with 7 nucleotides matching TRBD1. The germline V gene encodes CDR1 SGHRS and CDR2 YFSETQ. This CDR3 has 16 residues. V shed 4 bases, J shed 4 bases, and the junction held 14 bases outside the gene matches. Here the CDR3 DNA reads TGCGCCAGCAGCATCGACCGACAGGGCCTTAATTACGAGCAGTACTTC. Protein: CASSIDRQGLNYEQYF.

This clone has a single count. The chain links TRBV2 to TRBJ2-5; 11 bases are shared with TRBD1. V dropped 5 bases and J dropped 5; count of bases not matched to a gene: 7. In germline, CDR1 is SNHLY, CDR2 FYNNEI. The CDR3 covers 15 residues. The CDR3 DNA sequence: TGTGCCAGCAGTCAGTGGACAGGGGGCGTCGAGACCCAGTACTTC. Its translation: CASSQWTGGVETQYF.

The chain uses TRBV7-6 and TRBJ2-1, with TRBD2 as a possible D gene (5 bases). This CDR3 spans 15 amino acids. The germline V gene has CDR1 SGHVS and CDR2 FNYEAQ. V dropped 1 base and J dropped 0 bases, with 7 bases sitting between them. This CDR3 is CASSLGTSSYNEQFF. The CDR3 DNA reads TGTGCCAGCAGCTTAGGGACTTCCTCCTACAATGAGCAGTTCTTC.

The chain carries TRBV7-8 and TRBJ1-2, with TRBD1 matching 7 bases. From germline, CDR1 is SGHVS and CDR2 FQNEAQ. The trim removed 5 bases at V and 3 bases at J, leaving 6 bases unmatched. The CDR3 sequence is 14 residues long. The CDR3 protein is CASSPTDRDYGYTF. For the CDR3, the DNA is TGTGCCAGCAGCCCTACAGACAGGGACTATGGCTACACCTTC.

The rearrangement links TRBV28 to TRBJ1-5; 7 nucleotides match TRBD1. The V and J ends lost 5 bases and 3 bases, in that order; junction bases with no gene match: 7. This CDR3 is 15 amino acids long. Germline assignment: CDR1 MDHEN and CDR2 SYDVKM. The CDR3 DNA is TGTGCCAGCAGTCTGGGGGACAGAAACAATCAGCCCCAGCATTTT. Protein sequence: CASSLGDRNNQPQHF. Supplemented by reference TRBV28 and TRBJ1-5, the full variable domain reads DVKVTQSSRYLVKRTGEKVFLECVQDMDHENMFWYRQDPGLGLRLIYFSYDVKMKEKGDIPEGYSVSREKKERFSLILESASTNQTSMYLCASSLGDRNNQPQHFGDGTRLSIL.

V gene TRBV27 combines with J gene TRBJ2-4; 8 bases are a match to TRBD1. The junction had 9 bases not matched to a gene; V was cut back by 2 bases and J by 0 bases. Germline loops: CDR1 MNHEY, CDR2 SMNVEV (reference sequence). The CDR3 contains 18 residues. The DNA for the CDR3 is TGTGCCAGCAGTTTAAAGGGGACAGGACAACTAGCCAAAAACATTCAGTACTTC. Translating it yields CASSLKGTGQLAKNIQYF.

This rearrangement joins TRBV6-5 to TRBJ2-7; TRBD1 matches 7 bases. J was trimmed by 3 bases and V by 8 bases; bases with no gene match: 4. This CDR3 comprises 12 residues. The germline CDR1 and CDR2 sequences are MNHEY and SVGAGI. The CDR3 nucleotides are TGTGCCAGCTCACCAGGGGGCTACGAGCAGTACTTC. This translates into CASSPGGYEQYF.

This chain connects TRBV14 to TRBJ2-1; TRBD1 matches at 7 bases. CDR3 length equals 14 residues. CDR1 and CDR2 from the germline V gene are SGHDN and FVKESK. The ends lost 4 bases at V and 7 bases at J; junction bases unmatched: 7. The CDR3, as DNA: TGTGCCAGCAGCCCCCAGGGCAGGGGGAATGAGCAGTTCTTC. Translating it yields CASSPQGRGNEQFF.

The CDR3 protein is CASSQTGQGTDTQYF. CDR3 in DNA: TGTGCCAGCAGCCAGACAGGCCAAGGAACAGATACGCAGTATTTT. This rearrangement joins TRBV27 to TRBJ2-3, with D possibly matching TRBD1 (6 bases). Germline assignment: CDR1 MNHEY and CDR2 SMNVEV (reference sequence). This CDR3 contains 15 residues. V gave up 6 bases and J gave up 3 bases, with 16 bases separating them.

The rearrangement links TRBV30 to TRBJ1-5, with 8 bases identical to TRBD1. Trimming at V came to 1 base and at J to 6 bases, leaving 5 bases not matched to a gene. Germline-derived CDR1 and CDR2 are GTSNPN and SVGIG (reference sequence). There are 14 residues in the CDR3. The CDR3, as DNA: TGTGCCTGGAGTGCCGGACAGGGTAGTCAGCCCCAGCATTTT. This gives the protein CAWSAGQGSQPQHF.